Shown below are 29 T cell receptor beta chains from a single sample sequenced in a study of a mutant IDH1 vaccine in newly diagnosed glioma. The antigens of these receptors remain unknown. Time point denoted: week 23, last vaccination. What each vaccine dose contained was 300 ug of mutant IDH1 20-mer peptide, accompanied by topical imiquimod. Here immunoSEQ multiplex PCR was the method, and the copy in TCRdb shows in-frame clones only, minus some. The sample holds roughly 60,000 clones, approximately 85% seen once. This specimen consisted of PBMCs, obtained from a glioma patient whose treatment included an IDH1 peptide vaccine. The receptors here all came from a man aged 25-45 years with glioma.

The chain carries TRBV6-6 and TRBJ1-6; tentatively, D is TRBD1 (5 bases). Looked up from germline, CDR1 is MNHNY and CDR2 is SVGAGI (reference sequence). Trimming removed 7 bases from V and 0 bases from J, with 13 bases in between. The CDR3 runs 16 residues. CDR3 DNA: TGTGCCAGCATTAATTGGGGGGACTCCTATAATTCACCCCTCCACTTT. Translation: CASINWGDSYNSPLHF.

The chain uses TRBV27 and TRBJ1-5, with TRBD1 as a possible D gene (5 bases). This CDR3 has 14 amino acids. Per germline, CDR1 MNHEY and CDR2 SMNVEV (reference sequence). Between the trimmed V and J ends, which lost 3 bases and 6 bases, there was a span of 12 bases. The CDR3 spells CASSLFYGGQPQHF. CDR3 in DNA: TGTGCCAGCAGTTTGTTTTACGGGGGTCAGCCCCAGCATTTT.

This clone was picked up one time. The rearrangement joins TRBV6-5 to TRBJ1-2; maybe TRBD1 (5 bases). The germline V gene encodes CDR1 MNHEY and CDR2 SVGAGI. This CDR3 has 15 residues. Trimming left V 1 base short and J 6 bases short, with 15 bases between. In DNA form, the CDR3 reads TGTGCCAGCAGTTACTATAATACAGGAGGAAATGGCTACACCTTC. This codes for CASSYYNTGGNGYTF.

This sequence joins TRBV6-1 and TRBJ1-3; 7 positions match TRBD1. CDR1 and CDR2 from the germline V gene are MNHNS and SASEGT. This CDR3 contains 16 residues. V lost 2 bases to trimming and J lost 5 bases; unmatched junction nucleotides: 9. The CDR3 DNA reads TGTGCCAGCAGTGAACCATTACAGGGGTACAGAAACACCATATATTTT. Translated: CASSEPLQGYRNTIYF.

The chain links TRBV15 to TRBJ2-3, with 10 bases lining up with TRBD2. The CDR3 consists of 17 residues. Losses at the gene ends were 3 bases for V and 2 bases for J; bases not matched to a gene: 8. Germline V lookup: CDR1 LNHNV, CDR2 YYDKDF (reference sequence). As DNA, the CDR3 is TGTGCCACCAGCAGGCGCCGGCTAGCGGGGGCCACAGATACGCAGTATTTT. Its translation is CATSRRRLAGATDTQYF.

The chain recombines TRBV7-6 with TRBJ2-2; tentatively, D is TRBD2 (7 bases). Trimming stripped 1 base from V and 6 bases from J, with 15 bases between. The germline V gene has CDR1 SGHVS and CDR2 FNYEAQ. The CDR3 length is 16 residues. DNA for the CDR3: TGTGCCAGCAGCTTAGTTGGCGGGGGCCTCCCCGGGGAGCTGTTTTTT. Protein: CASSLVGGGLPGELFF. Filled out from reference TRBV7-6 and TRBJ2-2, the complete variable domain reads GAGVSQSPRYKVTKRGQDVALRCDPISGHVSLYWYRQALGQGPEFLTYFNYEAQQDKSGLPNDRFSAERPEGSISTLTIQRTEQRDSAMYRCASSLVGGGLPGELFFGEGSRLTVL.

J is TRBJ1-1 and V is TRBV2; 11 positions match TRBD1. The CDR3 totals 17 residues. Germline trimming cut 4 bases from V and 4 bases from J; bases unmatched to any gene: 11. Germline V gives CDR1 SNHLY, CDR2 FYNNEI. In DNA, the CDR3 is TGTGCCAGCAGTGGATGGACAGGGGGCTATTTGGTCACTGAAGCTTTCTTT. Amino acids: CASSGWTGGYLVTEAFF.

V is TRBV5-1 and J is TRBJ2-5; 11 nucleotides match TRBD2. Trimming removed 5 bases from V and 1 base from J; junction bases left unmatched: 7. Germline lookup yields CDR1 SGHRS and CDR2 YFSETQ. The CDR3 runs to 16 residues. The CDR3 here is CASSFTSGSFQETQYF. The CDR3 nucleotides read TGCGCCAGCAGTTTTACTAGCGGGAGTTTCCAAGAGACCCAGTACTTC.

The chain uses TRBV19 and TRBJ1-1; the D gene is possibly TRBD1 (5 bases). The V gene's germline CDR1 is LNHDA and CDR2 SQIVND (reference sequence). The V and J ends lost 1 base and 0 bases respectively, with 18 bases between them. The CDR3 is made up of 18 amino acids. Written as DNA, the CDR3 is TGTGCCAGTAGTATAGGGGGGGAGGGCCCCGGAATGAACACTGAAGCTTTCTTT. This encodes CASSIGGEGPGMNTEAFF.

This chain joins TRBV11-2 and TRBJ2-4, with D unresolved. The germline V and J ends were trimmed by 4 bases and 2 bases, with 9 bases remaining between them. Looked up from germline, CDR1 is SGHAT and CDR2 is FQNNGV. The CDR3 covers 14 residues. CDR3 amino acids: CASSSRITKNIQYF. The CDR3, as DNA: TGTGCCAGCAGCTCCCGTATAACCAAAAACATTCAGTACTTC.

The chain couples TRBV28 to TRBJ1-3; unclear D gene. Deletions cut 9 bases from V and 9 bases from J, with 12 bases between. The CDR3 extends over 11 amino acids. Germline V CDR1 and CDR2: MDHEN, SYDVKM. In DNA, the CDR3 is TGTGCCAGTAAGAGTCTTAGCACCATATATTTT. It specifies CASKSLSTIYF. Combining the CDR3 with reference TRBV28 and TRBJ1-3 gives the whole variable domain DVKVTQSSRYLVKRTGEKVFLECVQDMDHENMFWYRQDPGLGLRLIYFSYDVKMKEKGDIPEGYSVSREKKERFSLILESASTNQTSMYLCASKSLSTIYFGEGSWLTVV.

CDR3 DNA sequence: TGCGCCAGCAGACCCGACGGTCTAGCCGGAGAGACCCAGTACTTC. This gives the protein CASRPDGLAGETQYF. The chain carries TRBV5-1 and TRBJ2-5; possibly TRBD2 for D (5 bases). CDR3 length: 15 residues. Germline V gene lookup returns CDR1 SGHRS and CDR2 YFSETQ. V lost 5 bases to trimming and J lost 4 bases, with 18 bases between them.

The rearrangement joins TRBV11-2 to TRBJ1-2; D possibly corresponds to TRBD1 (5 bases). V gave up 7 bases and J gave up 0 bases, with 15 bases separating them. CDR1 and CDR2 (germline): SGHAT, FQNNGV. The CDR3 covers 15 residues. The CDR3 DNA reads as TGTGCCAGCAACCAACCGGGGCCTTCTAACTATGGCTACACCTTC. This gives the protein CASNQPGPSNYGYTF.

The J gene is TRBJ2-6, the V gene TRBV5-6; 9 bases align to TRBD1. CDR1 SGHDT and CDR2 YYEEEE come from the germline V gene. The V gene end was trimmed by 0 bases and the J gene end by 0 bases; junction bases not matched to a gene: 4. The CDR3 runs 18 residues. This CDR3 reads CASSLGGTGNSGANVLTF. The CDR3 DNA is TGTGCCAGCAGCTTGGGCGGGACAGGGAACTCTGGGGCCAACGTCCTGACTTTC.

The chain combines TRBV4-1 with TRBJ1-5; D is uncertain. Germline V gene lookup returns CDR1 MGHRA and CDR2 YSYEKL. This CDR3 spans 16 amino acids. V dropped 0 bases and J dropped 0 bases, with 9 bases sitting between them. DNA for the CDR3: TGCGCCAGCAGCCAAGACTTTGGTCGTAGCAATCAGCCCCAGCATTTT. This sequence encodes CASSQDFGRSNQPQHF.

CDR3 bases: TGCGCCAGCAGTAGACAGGGGTTGTACGAGCAGTACTTC. Translation: CASSRQGLYEQYF. The chain employs TRBV10-1 and TRBJ2-7; 8 bases fit TRBD1. CDR3 length: 13 amino acids. With 5 bases clipped from V and 4 bases from J, the junction kept 4 bases outside the gene matches. Germline CDR1 and CDR2: WNHNN and SYGVQD (reference sequence).

This chain joins TRBV6-5 and TRBJ1-1; no reliable D call. V lost 11 bases, J lost 11 bases, and 15 bases lay in between. CDR1 is MNHEY and CDR2 is SVGAGI in the germline V gene. The length of the CDR3 is 10 residues. The CDR3 spells CAASEYSAFF. The CDR3 coding sequence is TGTGCCGCTTCGGAGTATAGCGCTTTCTTT.

The rearrangement links TRBV6-5 to TRBJ2-7; maybe TRBD1 (6 bases). The germline V gene has CDR1 MNHEY and CDR2 SVGAGI. There are 15 residues in the CDR3. V lost 6 bases and J 6 bases, leaving 21 bases between the germline ends. The CDR3 reads CASSPRTDLKSEQYF. The CDR3 DNA reads TGTGCCAGCAGCCCAAGGACAGATTTAAAGTCCGAGCAGTACTTC.

The chain carries TRBV25-1 and TRBJ2-2, with no clear D. Germline V CDR1 and CDR2: MGHDK, SYGVNS. CDR3 length equals 14 residues. Trimming took 4 bases from V and 9 from J, leaving 15 bases between them. The CDR3 nucleotides are TGTGCCAGCAGTGGGCGACCTGAACAAAGGGAGCTGTTTTTT. It is translated as CASSGRPEQRELFF.

V is TRBV19 and J is TRBJ1-5; D is uncertain. The length of the CDR3 is 15 residues. Germline V CDR1 and CDR2: LNHDA, SQIVND (reference sequence). The V and J ends lost 7 bases and 0 bases respectively, with 13 bases between them. As DNA, the CDR3 is TGTGCCAGTACCAAGGGAGCGGATAGCAATCAGCCCCAGCATTTT. Residues: CASTKGADSNQPQHF.

The sample holds one count of this clone. Here the CDR3 DNA reads TGTGCCAGCAGTTTAAAGGGGGCGCGGGAGACCCAGTACTTC. As protein: CASSLKGARETQYF. The V gene is TRBV28, the J gene TRBJ2-5; 7 bases are shared with TRBD1. The CDR3 is 14 amino acids. V shed 2 bases and J 5 bases; nucleotides not matched to a gene: 5. The germline gives CDR1 MDHEN, CDR2 SYDVKM. The entire variable domain, with the rest obtained from reference TRBV28 and TRBJ2-5, is as follows: DVKVTQSSRYLVKRTGEKVFLECVQDMDHENMFWYRQDPGLGLRLIYFSYDVKMKEKGDIPEGYSVSREKKERFSLILESASTNQTSMYLCASSLKGARETQYFGPGTRLLVL.

This clone was picked up one time. The J gene is TRBJ2-1, the V gene TRBV19; TRBD1 matches 10 bases. CDR1 is LNHDA and CDR2 is SQIVND in the germline V gene (reference sequence). V lost 9 bases, J lost 6 bases, and 8 bases stayed unmatched. The length of the CDR3 is 14 residues. This CDR3 reads CASMRQGAANEQFF. CDR3 nucleotide sequence: TGTGCCAGCATGAGACAGGGGGCTGCCAATGAGCAGTTCTTC.

This clone was observed once. The chain recombines TRBV11-3 with TRBJ1-5; 8 bases match TRBD1. CDR3 length: 17 residues. Losses at the gene ends were 2 bases for V and 4 bases for J; bases not matched to a gene: 10. The germline V gene has CDR1 SGHNT and CDR2 YENEEA. In DNA, the CDR3 is TGTGCCAGCAGCTTAACGACAGGGGTACGTAAAAATCAGCCCCAGCATTTT. This encodes CASSLTTGVRKNQPQHF.

The DNA of the CDR3 is TGCAGCGTTGAAGGTGGACCATACGAGCAGTACTTC. Translating gives CSVEGGPYEQYF. This chain links TRBV29-1 with TRBJ2-7; D unclear. CDR3 length: 12 amino acids. Germline assignment: CDR1 SQVTM and CDR2 ANQGSEA. The V gene lost 1 base and the J gene lost 4 bases, with 8 bases spanning the gap.

The chain uses TRBV19 and TRBJ1-5; the D gene is possibly TRBD1 (5 bases). The CDR3 sequence is 15 residues long. Germline V gene lookup returns CDR1 LNHDA and CDR2 SQIVND (reference sequence). V dropped 3 bases and J dropped 2 bases, with 11 bases sitting between them. For the CDR3, the DNA is TGTGCCAGTAGTATCGAGGGGAGAGGCAATCAGCCCCAGCATTTT. Translating it yields CASSIEGRGNQPQHF. The complete variable domain, with remaining parts taken from reference TRBV19 and TRBJ1-5, reads DGGITQSPKYLFRKEGQNVTLSCEQNLNHDAMYWYRQDPGQGLRLIYYSQIVNDFQKGDIAEGYSVSREKKESFPLTVTSAQKNPTAFYLCASSIEGRGNQPQHFGDGTRLSIL.

The rearrangement links TRBV11-2 to TRBJ2-7; D remains unclear. The CDR3 covers 14 residues. V was clipped by 0 bases and J by 2 bases, with 8 bases between them. Germline lookup yields CDR1 SGHAT and CDR2 FQNNGV. This CDR3 is CASSLESGAYEQYF. The CDR3 DNA follows: TGTGCCAGCAGCTTAGAATCAGGAGCCTACGAGCAGTACTTC.

The V gene is TRBV6-1, the J gene TRBJ2-7; 11 nucleotides align to TRBD2. CDR1 is MNHNS and CDR2 is SASEGT in the germline V gene. CDR3 size: 14 residues. The V gene end was trimmed by 6 bases and the J gene end by 5 bases; junction bases not matched to a gene: 6. Here the CDR3 DNA reads TGTGCCAGCAGGGGAACTAGCGGGGGCCACGAGCAGTACTTC. It translates to CASRGTSGGHEQYF.

J is TRBJ2-7 and V is TRBV6-5, with 10 bases matching TRBD1. In germline, CDR1 is MNHEY, CDR2 SVGAGI. The CDR3 sequence is 15 residues long. The ends lost 2 bases at V and 1 base at J; junction bases unmatched: 2. CDR3 sequence: CASSYGDRGSYEQYF. CDR3 nucleotides: TGTGCCAGCAGTTACGGGGACAGGGGTTCCTACGAGCAGTACTTC.

This clone is a singleton in its sample. The rearrangement joins TRBV9 to TRBJ1-3; D uncertain. Germline-derived CDR1 and CDR2 are SGDLS and YYNGEE. The CDR3 has 13 amino acids. The V and J ends lost 4 bases and 2 bases respectively, with 7 bases between them. The CDR3 DNA reads TGTGCCAGCAGCCCCGAACCTGGAAACACCATATATTTT. The encoded protein is CASSPEPGNTIYF.